This T cell receptor beta chain came from a study of T cell responses to AZD1222 COVID-19 vaccine. Remarks on this clone: The antigen remains undetermined.

Both about-4-week and about-12-week second-dose recipients were combined. Method: immunoSEQ multiplex PCR; TCRdb's copy keeps in-frame clones and lacks some. There are roughly 150,000 clones in the sample; 80% to 95% occur only once, and approximately 6.9% lies in the top ten. Trimming at V came to 8 bases and at J to 8 bases, leaving 9 bases not matched to a gene. The length of the CDR3 is 14 residues. Germline assignment: CDR1 SNHLY and CDR2 FYNNEI. The study, taken as a whole, reports: In all cases, repertoires were sampled only after the peak T cell response. Within unmutated variant regions lay the reported targets of nearly half of spike-specific TCRs. The donors showed a predominance of white British ancestry and of females, with possible underestimation of clonal diversity.

This rearrangement joins TRBV2 to TRBJ1-6, with 7 bases that match TRBD1. This clonotype was obtained from an adult who received the AZD1222 COVID-19 vaccine. The sample was peripheral blood, taken 28 days after the second AZD1222 dose. The CDR3 is CASRQGQQYSPLHF. The CDR3 nucleotides are TGTGCCAGCCGGCAGGGACAGCAATATTCACCCCTCCACTTT.